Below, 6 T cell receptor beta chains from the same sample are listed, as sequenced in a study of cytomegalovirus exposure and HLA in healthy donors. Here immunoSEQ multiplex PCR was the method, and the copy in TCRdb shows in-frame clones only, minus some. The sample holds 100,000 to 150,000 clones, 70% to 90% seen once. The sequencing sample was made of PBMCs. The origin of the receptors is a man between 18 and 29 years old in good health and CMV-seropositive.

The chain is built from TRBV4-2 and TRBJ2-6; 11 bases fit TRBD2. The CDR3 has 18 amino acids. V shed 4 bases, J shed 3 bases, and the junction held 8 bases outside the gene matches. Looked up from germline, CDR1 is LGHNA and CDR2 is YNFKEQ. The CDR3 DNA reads TGTGCCAGCAGCCTATTTAGCGGGGGGGCCGTTGGGGCCAACGTCCTGACTTTC. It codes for CASSLFSGGAVGANVLTF.

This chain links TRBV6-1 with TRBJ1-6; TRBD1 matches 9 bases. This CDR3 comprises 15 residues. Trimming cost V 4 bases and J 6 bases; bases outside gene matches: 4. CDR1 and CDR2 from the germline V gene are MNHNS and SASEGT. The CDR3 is CASSGPGQGNSPLHF. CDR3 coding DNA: TGTGCCAGCAGTGGTCCGGGACAGGGTAATTCACCCCTCCACTTT.

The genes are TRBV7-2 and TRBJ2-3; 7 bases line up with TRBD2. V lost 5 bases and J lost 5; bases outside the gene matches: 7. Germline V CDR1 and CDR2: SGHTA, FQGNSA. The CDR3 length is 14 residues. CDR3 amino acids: CASSVTSAEDTQYF. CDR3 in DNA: TGTGCCAGCAGCGTAACTAGCGCTGAAGATACGCAGTATTTT.

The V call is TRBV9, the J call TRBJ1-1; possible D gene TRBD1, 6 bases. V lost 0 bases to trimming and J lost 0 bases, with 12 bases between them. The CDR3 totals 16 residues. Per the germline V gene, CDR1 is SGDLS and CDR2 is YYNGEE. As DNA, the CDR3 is TGTGCCAGCAGCGTAGAAGCCGGACAGATGAACACTGAAGCTTTCTTT. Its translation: CASSVEAGQMNTEAFF.

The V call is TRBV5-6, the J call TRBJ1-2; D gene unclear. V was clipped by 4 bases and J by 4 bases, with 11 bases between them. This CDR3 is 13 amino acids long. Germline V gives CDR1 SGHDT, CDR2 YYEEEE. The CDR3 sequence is CASSKRVPYGYTF. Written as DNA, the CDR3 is TGTGCCAGCAGCAAGAGGGTACCCTATGGCTACACCTTC.

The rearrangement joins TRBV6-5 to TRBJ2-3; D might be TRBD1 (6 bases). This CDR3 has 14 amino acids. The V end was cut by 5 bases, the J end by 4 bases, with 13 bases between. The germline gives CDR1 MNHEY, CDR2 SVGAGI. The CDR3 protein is CASSPRTAADTQYF. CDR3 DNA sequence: TGTGCCAGCAGTCCACGGACAGCAGCAGATACGCAGTATTTT.